This T cell receptor beta chain was found in a study of cytomegalovirus exposure and HLA in healthy donors. As for this clone: Its antigen remains unknown.

The CDR3 is 17 amino acids. The germline V gene encodes CDR1 SQVTM and CDR2 ANQGSEA. Study-level findings and limits: There was a cluster of highly shared sequence variants that was likely a sequencing artifact. Diagnosis of cytomegalovirus status made by the classifier reportedly showed high specificity and sensitivity. Some V segments, including TRBV6-2 and TRBV6-3, were excluded as indistinguishable.

This PCR relied on a set of 60 Vbeta primers and 13 Jbeta primers. Data came from immunoSEQ multiplex PCR; TCRdb stores just in-frame clones and leaves some out. The sample lists more than 95,000 clones, 83% seen once, with 5% to 6.5% in the top ten. This receptor was identified in a man aged 18 to 29 in good health and CMV-seronegative. The sample was PBMCs. The chain couples TRBV29-1 to TRBJ2-7; 15 nucleotides align to TRBD2. The CDR3 sequence: CSFIGLAGGPNHYEQYF. CDR3 sequence (DNA): TGCAGTTTTATCGGACTAGCGGGAGGGCCGAACCACTACGAGCAGTACTTC.